These 28 T cell receptor beta chains share one sample of origin, sequenced in a study of human versus mouse CDR3 diversity and MHC coevolution. Here immunoSEQ multiplex PCR was the method, and the copy in TCRdb shows in-frame clones only, minus some. The table has about 77,000 clones, around 92% seen once. The sequenced material came from naive CD4+ T cells from blood. Subset noted: CD45RO-negative CD62L-positive naive CD4 T cells. The receptors originated from a person aged 30 to 69 in good health.

This clone appeared once. The chain uses TRBV30 and TRBJ2-3, with unresolved D. The CDR3 length is 11 residues. Per the germline V gene, CDR1 is GTSNPN and CDR2 is SVGIG (reference sequence). Deletions cut 2 bases from V and 6 bases from J, with 6 bases between. CDR3: CAWSRRDTQYF. The DNA for the CDR3 is TGTGCCTGGAGTCGGCGGGATACGCAGTATTTT. Based on the CDR3 plus reference TRBV30 and TRBJ2-3, the full variable domain is SQTIHQWPATLVQPVGSPLSLECTVEGTSNPNLYWYRQAAGRGLQLLFYSVGIGQISSEVPQNLSASRPQDRQFILSSKKLLLSDSGFYLCAWSRRDTQYFGPGTRLTVL.

Comments on this clone: At one boundary the junction diverges from the germline segment, which might be a read error. The chain joins TRBV5-6 to TRBJ2-4; 12 positions match TRBD2. Germline V gives CDR1 SGHDT, CDR2 YYEEEE. This CDR3 is 12 amino acids long. In DNA, the CDR3 is TGTGCCAGCAGCTTGGCTAGCGGGGGGGAGCACTTC. This translates into CASSLASGGEHF.

V is TRBV11-2 and J is TRBJ1-3, with a possible D match to TRBD1 (6 bases). V lost 5 bases and J 3 bases, leaving 11 bases between the germline ends. Germline V gives CDR1 SGHAT, CDR2 FQNNGV. This CDR3 comprises 14 residues. The CDR3 nucleotides read TGTGCCAGCAGCAGCAGGGGTAGTGGAAACACCATATATTTT. This encodes CASSSRGSGNTIYF.

This clone occurred once. This chain links TRBV25-1 with TRBJ2-5, with 9 bases that match TRBD1. CDR3 length: 14 residues. With 0 bases clipped from V and 9 bases from J, the junction kept 5 bases outside the gene matches. Germline V gives CDR1 MGHDK, CDR2 SYGVNS. This CDR3 is CASSEYRGQGPQYF. The CDR3 DNA reads as TGTGCCAGCAGTGAATACAGGGGACAGGGACCCCAGTACTTC.

The V call is TRBV7-6, the J call TRBJ1-2; a possible D gene is TRBD1 (5 bases). The CDR3 totals 16 residues. Trimming left V 1 base short and J 4 bases short, with 16 bases between. Germline V gene data show CDR1 as SGHVS and CDR2 as FNYEAQ. In nucleotides, the CDR3 is TGTGCCAGCAGCTTAGGGACGACAGTCGAGGCCTATGGCTACACCTTC. This codes for CASSLGTTVEAYGYTF.

V is TRBV18 and J is TRBJ2-5; 14 nucleotides match TRBD2. The CDR3 runs 17 residues. Germline CDR1 is KGHSH and CDR2 is LQKENI. V shed 2 bases and J 6 bases; nucleotides not matched to a gene: 8. The CDR3 coding sequence is TGTGCCAGCTCACCAGGGACTAGCGGGAGCCCCGGGAAGACCCAGTACTTC. The encoded protein is CASSPGTSGSPGKTQYF. Drawing the rest from reference TRBV18 and TRBJ2-5, the complete variable domain is NAGVMQNPRHLVRRRGQEARLRCSPMKGHSHVYWYRQLPEEGLKFMVYLQKENIIDESGMPKERFSAEFPKEGPSILRIQQVVRGDSAAYFCASSPGTSGSPGKTQYFGPGTRLLVL.

The V gene is TRBV25-1, the J gene TRBJ2-7; TRBD1 might be the D (5 bases). This CDR3 region has 13 residues. Per the germline V gene, CDR1 is MGHDK and CDR2 is SYGVNS. V gave up 6 bases and J gave up 3 bases, with 12 bases separating them. The CDR3 spells CASRGQIGYEQYF. The CDR3 DNA is TGTGCCAGCAGAGGACAAATAGGCTACGAGCAGTACTTC.

CDR3 region: CASSGLRTGIYEQYF. In DNA, the CDR3 is TGTGCCAGCAGTGGATTACGGACAGGGATATACGAGCAGTACTTC. The chain employs TRBV6-1 and TRBJ2-5; 8 positions agree with TRBD1. TRBJ2-7 explains the end of the DNA better; the J call may be wrong. Germline V gene sequence: CDR1 MNHNS, CDR2 SASEGT. CDR3 length equals 15 residues.

The chain uses TRBV5-5 and TRBJ2-2; 10 nucleotides line up with TRBD2. CDR3 length: 18 amino acids. The germline gives CDR1 SGHKS, CDR2 YYEKEE (reference sequence). Trimming took 2 bases from V and 4 from J; bases not matched to a gene: 11. CDR3 sequence reads: CASSLTGLAGVVTGELFF. DNA for the CDR3: TGTGCCAGCAGCTTAACAGGGCTAGCGGGAGTGGTCACCGGGGAGCTGTTTTTT. Together with reference TRBV5-5 and TRBJ2-2, the CDR3 gives the full variable domain: DAGVTQSPTHLIKTRGQQVTLRCSPISGHKSVSWYQQVLGQGPQFIFQYYEKEERGRGNFPDRFSARQFPNYSSELNVNALLLGDSALYLCASSLTGLAGVVTGELFFGEGSRLTVL.

J is TRBJ1-5 and V is TRBV11-3, with 7 positions matching TRBD1. In germline, CDR1 is SGHNT, CDR2 YENEEA. With V trimmed by 1 base and J by 0 bases, 15 bases remained unmatched. CDR3 size: 20 residues. In nucleotides, the CDR3 is TGTGCCAGCAGCTTAGCCCCGAGTTGGGACAGACGACATAGCAATCAGCCCCAGCATTTT. It is translated as CASSLAPSWDRRHSNQPQHF.

J is TRBJ2-5 and V is TRBV5-1; possibly TRBD2 for D (6 bases). The CDR3 length is 14 residues. Germline loops: CDR1 SGHRS, CDR2 YFSETQ. V was clipped by 3 bases and J by 2 bases, with 11 bases between them. CDR3 loop: CASSSGGGQETQYF. The CDR3 region has the DNA TGCGCCAGCAGCTCCGGGGGAGGACAAGAGACCCAGTACTTC.

This chain links TRBV28 with TRBJ2-2; the D is unclear. Germline CDR1 is MDHEN and CDR2 is SYDVKM. The CDR3 is 13 residues long. The V end was cut by 5 bases, the J end by 6 bases, with 10 bases between. The DNA for the CDR3 is TGTGCCAGCAGTACTGCGATGGCCGGGGAGCTGTTTTTT. Protein: CASSTAMAGELFF.

The chain couples TRBV18 to TRBJ2-5; tentative D call: TRBD2 (6 bases). With 6 bases removed from V and 1 base from J, the gap between germline ends came to 18 bases. Germline CDR1 is KGHSH and CDR2 is LQKENI. The CDR3 loop spans 16 amino acids. CDR3 loop: CASSSPEGYLQETQYF. The CDR3 region has the DNA TGTGCCAGCTCTAGCCCGGAGGGGTACCTCCAAGAGACCCAGTACTTC.

The rearrangement links TRBV6-1 to TRBJ1-1; D call uncertain. This CDR3 has 16 residues. Germline V gene lookup returns CDR1 MNHNS and CDR2 SASEGT. V lost 2 bases and J lost 6, with 19 bases in between. Written as DNA, the CDR3 is TGTGCCAGCAGTGAATATCCCAACAGCCCTAACGCTGAAGCTTTCTTT. It encodes CASSEYPNSPNAEAFF.

J is TRBJ2-3 and V is TRBV18, with D possibly TRBD1 on 6 matching bases. The CDR3 sequence is 15 residues long. CDR1 is KGHSH, CDR2 LQKENI, per germline. The V end lost 3 bases, the J end lost 0 bases, and 10 bases lay between the germline ends. The CDR3 is CASSPAQGSTDTQYF. The DNA of the CDR3 is TGTGCCAGCTCACCTGCGCAGGGGAGCACAGATACGCAGTATTTT.

J is TRBJ2-3 and V is TRBV10-2; 8 bases agree with TRBD2. The J segment lost 2 bases and the V segment lost 5 bases, leaving 9 bases of the junction unmatched. The length of the CDR3 is 16 residues. The germline V gene has CDR1 WSHSY and CDR2 SAAADI. The CDR3 protein is CASSFTTSAHTDTQYF. The CDR3 coding sequence is TGCGCCAGCAGTTTTACGACTAGCGCACACACAGATACGCAGTATTTT.

The chain couples TRBV4-2 to TRBJ2-6; D might be TRBD1 (5 bases). V shed 0 bases and J shed 2 bases, with 14 bases lying between them. CDR1 LGHNA and CDR2 YNFKEQ come from the germline V gene. This CDR3 has 18 amino acids. The CDR3 DNA reads TGTGCCAGCAGCCAAGATCACCAGGGTTTTACTGGGGCCAACGTCCTGACTTTC. Translating gives CASSQDHQGFTGANVLTF.

The chain employs TRBV5-8 and TRBJ2-5; D gene unclear. Trimming shortened V by 0 bases and J by 4 bases, and 13 bases separated the two germline ends. This CDR3 has 15 residues. The germline CDR1 and CDR2 sequences are SGHTS and YDEGEE. The CDR3 region is CASSLGAGMGETQYF. The CDR3 region has the DNA TGTGCCAGCAGCTTGGGGGCCGGCATGGGAGAGACCCAGTACTTC.

The sample holds one count of this clone. The chain links TRBV28 to TRBJ2-2, with TRBD1 matching 7 bases. Germline V CDR1 and CDR2: MDHEN, SYDVKM. The CDR3 is made up of 16 amino acids. V was clipped by 7 bases and J by 1 base; unmatched bases: 9. The DNA for the CDR3 is TGTGCCAGCACCCTGGCGCGGACAGGGAACACCGGGGAGCTGTTTTTT. Amino acids: CASTLARTGNTGELFF.

This sequence joins TRBV20-1 and TRBJ2-5; tentative D call: TRBD1 (5 bases). V lost 6 bases, J lost 4 bases, and 6 bases lay in between. The CDR3 loop spans 10 amino acids. CDR1 and CDR2 (germline): DFQATT, SNEGSKA (reference sequence). As DNA, the CDR3 is TGCAGTGCCAGGGTAGAGACCCAGTACTTC. Protein: CSARVETQYF.

The V gene is TRBV5-4, the J gene TRBJ2-1; 7 bases are a match to TRBD1. The V and J ends lost 7 bases and 0 bases, in that order; junction bases with no gene match: 1. This CDR3 has 13 amino acids. Germline CDR1 reads SGHNT; CDR2 reads YYREEE (reference sequence). Written as DNA, the CDR3 is TGTGCCAGCGGGACAGTCTCCTACAATGAGCAGTTCTTC. Amino acid sequence: CASGTVSYNEQFF.

The chain is built from TRBV6-6 and TRBJ2-1, with D maybe TRBD2 (5 bases). The CDR3 runs 12 residues. The germline V gene encodes CDR1 MNHNY and CDR2 SVGAGI (reference sequence). Trimming pared 2 bases from V and 8 bases from J, leaving 7 bases between. Here the CDR3 DNA reads TGTGCCAGCAGTTACGAGGGATATGAGCAGTTCTTC. It translates to CASSYEGYEQFF.

This sequence joins TRBV23-1 and TRBJ2-7; 7 nucleotides match TRBD1. TRBV23-1 has ORF status, its function being uncertain. The CDR3 length is 14 residues. V dropped 0 bases and J dropped 7; count of bases not matched to a gene: 6. The CDR3 region has the DNA TGCGCCAGCAGTCAATCGAACAGGGGCGGAGAGCAGTACTTC. The encoded protein is CASSQSNRGGEQYF.

The table lists this clone with a count of one. The chain carries TRBV11-2 and TRBJ2-1; the D is unclear. CDR3 length: 13 residues. Germline V gene data show CDR1 as SGHAT and CDR2 as FQNNGV. Trimming cost V 3 bases and J 5 bases, with 8 bases left between them. The CDR3 reads CASSFVRDNEQFF. The CDR3 DNA reads as TGTGCCAGCAGCTTCGTACGGGACAATGAGCAGTTCTTC.

This chain uses TRBV30 with TRBJ2-7; 11 bases align to TRBD1. Unmatched junction bases numbered 6, after V lost 2 bases and J lost 6 bases. This CDR3 has 14 residues. CDR1 GTSNPN and CDR2 SVGIG come from the germline V gene (reference sequence). The CDR3 reads CAWSIGTGGREQYF. CDR3 bases: TGTGCCTGGAGTATCGGGACAGGGGGACGCGAGCAGTACTTC.

This chain connects TRBV28 to TRBJ1-1; the match to TRBD1 covers 8 bases. V lost 8 bases, J lost 0 bases, and 8 bases stayed unmatched. This CDR3 is 15 amino acids long. The V gene's germline CDR1 is MDHEN and CDR2 SYDVKM. The CDR3 DNA reads as TGTGCCAGCCGCCGACAGGGGCTCATGAACACTGAAGCTTTCTTT. It translates to CASRRQGLMNTEAFF.

The sample holds a few counts of this clone. The rearrangement uses TRBV6-6 and TRBJ1-4; TRBD1 agrees at 7 bases. CDR1 is MNHNY and CDR2 is SVGAGI in the germline V gene (reference sequence). After removal of 6 bases from V and 10 bases from J, the junction contained 11 bases not matched to a gene. This CDR3 contains 14 residues. CDR3 DNA sequence: TGTGCCAGCAGAACCGGGACAGAAGATCGAAAACTGTTTTTT. As protein: CASRTGTEDRKLFF.

The V call is TRBV18, the J call TRBJ2-7; D remains unclear. Germline V gene data show CDR1 as KGHSH and CDR2 as LQKENI. The CDR3 is 11 residues long. V was cut by 4 bases and J by 1 base, with 2 bases left in between. The chain's CDR3 is CASSLSYEQYF. CDR3 nucleotides: TGTGCCAGCTCACTATCCTACGAGCAGTACTTC. The full variable domain, with the rest looked up from reference TRBV18 and TRBJ2-7, is NAGVMQNPRHLVRRRGQEARLRCSPMKGHSHVYWYRQLPEEGLKFMVYLQKENIIDESGMPKERFSAEFPKEGPSILRIQQVVRGDSAAYFCASSLSYEQYFGPGTRLTVT.